This T cell receptor beta chain is from a study of T cell responses to AZD1222 COVID-19 vaccine. V shed 0 bases and J 3 bases; nucleotides not matched to a gene: 5. CDR3 length equals 15 residues. Germline V gene sequence: CDR1 SGDLS, CDR2 YYNGEE. This clone appeared a single time. Libraries were prepared by immunoSEQ multiplex PCR; TCRdb keeps only in-frame clonotypes and omits some of them. The sample carries about 130,000 clones, roughly nine tenths recorded once. The clonotype comes from an adult who received the AZD1222 COVID-19 vaccine. The material was peripheral blood, obtained 28 days after the second AZD1222 dose. The chain links TRBV9 to TRBJ2-7; 8 positions agree with TRBD1. The CDR3: CASSVGAGGLYEQYF. For the CDR3, the DNA is TGTGCCAGCAGCGTAGGGGCAGGGGGCCTCTACGAGCAGTACTTC.